Listed below are T cell receptor beta chains from one sample, sequenced in a study of T-cell memory formation after mild COVID-19. Each CDR3 protein is one row after TCRdb ran MiXCR on the 5' RACE reads. The sample comprises 95,000 to 120,000 distinct CDR3 sequences, roughly a sixth of which are singletons, and roughly 5.5% rests with the top ten. Input material: PBMCs or a T cell subset sorted from them (not recorded which). These receptors all come from a man aged 18 to 29 who had mild COVID-19 (a few samples of this study predate the infection). Cell type and time point are not known. CDR3s include the opening cysteine and the closing phenylalanine or tryptophan. A D gene is named only where the DNA matches it firmly. Expanded clones get a size class; other rows say once, few or many, or leave the size out.

j_gene	v_gene	abundance	d_gene	CDR3nt	CDR3aa
TRBJ2-2	TRBV5-1	-	TRBD1	TGCGCCAGCAGCCAGGACAGGGGGAACACCGGGGAGCTGTTTTTT	CASSQDRGNTGELFF
TRBJ2-5	TRBV4-3	-	-	TGCGCCAGCAGCCAAGACGTAACTAAAGGAGAGACCCAGTACTTC	CASSQDVTKGETQYF
TRBJ1-2	TRBV18	-	-	TGTGCCAGCTCACCAATTAGTAAATCCCTCTATGGCTACACCTTC	CASSPISKSLYGYTF
TRBJ1-2	TRBV7-9	-	-	TGTGCCAGCACCCCGAAGGGACGGACCTACGGGGGCTACACCTTC	CASTPKGRTYGGYTF
TRBJ2-3	TRBV10-2	-	-	TGCGCCAGCAGTGAGGAGAATACGCAGTATTTT	CASSEENTQYF
TRBJ1-1	TRBV12-3/TRBV12-4	-	-	TGTGCCAGCGGGCCGGGACAACCGAACACTGAAGCTTTCTTT	CASGPGQPNTEAFF
TRBJ2-3	TRBV3-1	few	-	TGTGCCAGCAGCCGCCAGGGGACAGATACGCAGTATTTT	CASSRQGTDTQYF
TRBJ1-6	TRBV7-9	few	-	TGTGCCAGCAGCCCCCAGGGAGCCGGGGCTTCACCCCTCCACTTT	CASSPQGAGASPLHF
TRBJ1-2	TRBV4-2	-	-	TGTGCCAGCAGCCAAGATGTGCAGGGTCAGTGGAATGGCTACACCTTC	CASSQDVQGQWNGYTF
TRBJ2-3	TRBV3-1	-	-	TGTGCCAGCAGCCAAGCCCCTTTAACCACAGATACGCAGTATTTT	CASSQAPLTTDTQYF
TRBJ1-5	TRBV19	-	-	TGTGCCAGTAGTCCGGGGGAGGGGAGCAATCAGCCCCAGCATTTT	CASSPGEGSNQPQHF
TRBJ2-5	TRBV6-1	few	TRBD1	TGTGCCAGCAGTCTCAATCAGGGGGCGGTCTTTAGAGAGACCCAGTACTTC	CASSLNQGAVFRETQYF
TRBJ2-1	TRBV24-1	-	TRBD2	TGTGCCACCAGTGAGGGACTAGCGGGTATCCGGGAGCAGTTCTTC	CATSEGLAGIREQFF
TRBJ1-1	TRBV18	few	-	TGTGCCAGCTCACCTTCAGCGAACACTGAAGCTTTCTTT	CASSPSANTEAFF
TRBJ2-1	TRBV12-3/TRBV12-4	-	TRBD1	TGTGCCAGCAGTCTCAGAGGGGGCAGGGACAATGAGCAGTTCTTC	CASSLRGGRDNEQFF
TRBJ2-3	TRBV11-2	few	-	TGTGCCAGCAGCTCGGCCCCCCGGGGGGCCCGGGATACGCAGTATTTT	CASSSAPRGARDTQYF
TRBJ2-5	TRBV18	-	-	TGTGCCAGCTCACCACCTTCGTGGCGACAAGAGACCCAGTACTTC	CASSPPSWRQETQYF
TRBJ1-2	TRBV28	-	-	TGTGCCAGCATCTCACCCCTCTTTAACTATGGCTACACCTTC	CASISPLFNYGYTF
TRBJ1-1	TRBV20-1	-	-	TGCAGTGCCAGCAGGACGTTGAACACTGAAGCTTTCTTT	CSASRTLNTEAFF
TRBJ2-5	TRBV5-1	-	TRBD1	TGCGCCAGCAGCCACGGGACAGGCCAAGAGACCCAGTACTTC	CASSHGTGQETQYF
TRBJ1-1	TRBV24-1	-	-	TGTGCCACCAGGGGGGGAGGGGTGGACACTGAAGCTTTCTTT	CATRGGGVDTEAFF
TRBJ2-2	TRBV7-2	many	TRBD1	TGTGCCAGCAGCAACCGGGACAGGATGACCGGGGAGCTGTTTTTT	CASSNRDRMTGELFF
TRBJ2-7	TRBV12-3/TRBV12-4	few	-	TGTGCCAGCAGTTTACCCCTAGGCGAGCAGTACTTC	CASSLPLGEQYF
TRBJ1-6	TRBV19	-	TRBD1	TGTGCCAGTAGTGACAGGGGGCCGCATTCACCCCTCCACTTT	CASSDRGPHSPLHF
TRBJ1-2	TRBV7-2	-	-	TGTGCCAGCAGCGATATGCTCAGCGGGGGCTACACCTTC	CASSDMLSGGYTF
TRBJ1-2	TRBV5-1	-	TRBD1	TGCGCCAGCAGTTCGCTACAGGGGGCTGGATATGGCTACACCTTC	CASSSLQGAGYGYTF
TRBJ1-4	TRBV2	few	-	TGTGCCAGCAGTCGCACAGGGAAGGCTAATGAAAAACTGTTTTTT	CASSRTGKANEKLFF
TRBJ2-7	TRBV10-3	-	TRBD2	TGTGCCATCAGGGGGGGACTAGCGGGGAACGAGCAGTACTTC	CAIRGGLAGNEQYF
TRBJ2-5	TRBV19	many	-	TGTGCCAGTAGTACAACCCAGCGGGAGACCCAGTACTTC	CASSTTQRETQYF
TRBJ2-6	TRBV20-1	few	-	TGCAGTGCTCAGACCGCTGGGGCCAACGTCCTGACTTTC	CSAQTAGANVLTF
TRBJ2-1	TRBV7-9	many	TRBD2	TGTGCCAGCATCACACAGCGGGGAAGCTCCTACAATGAGCAGTTCTTC	CASITQRGSSYNEQFF
TRBJ2-3	TRBV18	few	-	TGTGCCAGCTCACCACTAATTAGCACAGATACGCAGTATTTT	CASSPLISTDTQYF
TRBJ2-3	TRBV11-2	-	TRBD2	TGTGCCAGCAGCCCCCGGCCTAGCGGGGGGGGGGATACGCAGTATTTT	CASSPRPSGGGDTQYF
TRBJ1-5	TRBV3-1	few	-	TGTGCCAGCAGCCATAGGGGAAATCAGCCCCAGCATTTT	CASSHRGNQPQHF
TRBJ2-3	TRBV7-3	-	-	TGTGCCAGCAGCCAGCTACCCGAAAGCACAGATACGCAGTATTTT	CASSQLPESTDTQYF
TRBJ2-7	TRBV7-9	-	-	TGTGCCAGCAGCTTAGTTAGCGAGCAGTACTTC	CASSLVSEQYF
TRBJ2-1	TRBV2	-	TRBD2	TGTGCCAGCAGTAGACTAGCGGGGTCCTACAATGAGCAGTTCTTC	CASSRLAGSYNEQFF
TRBJ1-1	TRBV5-1	few	TRBD1	TGCGCCAGCAGCTTGGAAACAGGGGACACTGAAGCTTTCTTT	CASSLETGDTEAFF
TRBJ2-7	TRBV5-1	few	-	TGCGCCAGCAGCCCGATACAGGGTTCCTACGAGCAGTACTTC	CASSPIQGSYEQYF
TRBJ1-3	TRBV9	once	TRBD1	TGTGCCAGCAGCACCTCGACAGGGACGGGAAACACCATATATTTT	CASSTSTGTGNTIYF
TRBJ1-2	TRBV12-3/TRBV12-4	many	TRBD1	TGTGCCAGCAGTTTATCTGTCGTGGGACAGGGGTTTGGCTACACCTTC	CASSLSVVGQGFGYTF
TRBJ2-3	TRBV12-3/TRBV12-4	many	-	TGTGCCAGCAGTTTAGGCGGCAACACAGATACGCAGTATTTT	CASSLGGNTDTQYF
TRBJ2-1	TRBV24-1	-	-	TGTGCCACCAGTGATCCCCCCCCCAGGGACCATGAGCAGTTCTTC	CATSDPPPRDHEQFF
TRBJ2-5	TRBV12-3/TRBV12-4	few	-	TGTGCCAGCAGTTCGTTTGGGACCCAGTACTTC	CASSSFGTQYF
TRBJ2-3	TRBV5-1	few	TRBD1	TGCGCCAGCAGCATCGGGACAGGGCCAGATACGCAGTATTTT	CASSIGTGPDTQYF